This is a list of T cell receptor beta chains from one sample in a study of identical twins. TCRdb called the 5' RACE reads again in MiXCR, with one record for every CDR3 protein. The sample consists of 420,000 or so distinct CDR3 sequences, approximately 17% of them appearing once. Sequenced material: naive T cells sorted from blood. The receptors here all came from a man aged 50 or older in good health. CDR3s include the opening cysteine and the closing phenylalanine or tryptophan. A D gene is named only where the DNA matches it firmly. A clone size is listed for some rows: how often the clone was seen (once, few, many), or a class if it is expanded.

CDR3 protein: CASSEVWDSGSNQPQHF; CDR3 DNA: TGTGCCAGCAGTGAAGTTTGGGATTCGGGGAGCAATCAGCCCCAGCATTTT; CDR3 length: 17; J gene: TRBJ1-5; clone size: once; V gene: TRBV6-1; D gene: -
CDR3 protein: CSVEDRGRGADTQYF; CDR3 DNA: TGCAGCGTTGAAGATCGCGGGAGGGGGGCAGATACGCAGTATTTT; CDR3 length: 15; J gene: TRBJ2-3; clone size: -; V gene: TRBV29-1; D gene: TRBD2
CDR3 protein: CASRETGSSYEQYF; CDR3 DNA: TGTGCCAGCAGAGAGACAGGTTCATCCTACGAGCAGTACTTC; CDR3 length: 14; J gene: TRBJ2-7; clone size: -; V gene: TRBV6-1; D gene: -
CDR3 protein: CASSLLGAGMRYTF; CDR3 DNA: TGTGCCAGCAGCTTACTCGGGGCGGGGATGAGGTACACCTTC; CDR3 length: 14; J gene: TRBJ1-2; clone size: few; V gene: TRBV7-2; D gene: -
CDR3 protein: CASSQDGDYNEQFF; CDR3 DNA: TGCGCCAGCAGCCAAGATGGCGACTACAATGAGCAGTTCTTC; CDR3 length: 14; J gene: TRBJ2-1; clone size: -; V gene: TRBV4-1; D gene: -
CDR3 protein: CSAPGRSYGYTF; CDR3 DNA: TGCAGTGCCCCCGGTAGGAGCTATGGCTACACCTTC; CDR3 length: 12; J gene: TRBJ1-2; clone size: many; V gene: TRBV20-1; D gene: -
CDR3 protein: CSVTPQGRSYEQYF; CDR3 DNA: TGCAGCGTCACCCCGCAGGGTAGGTCCTACGAGCAGTACTTC; CDR3 length: 14; J gene: TRBJ2-7; clone size: -; V gene: TRBV29-1; D gene: -
CDR3 protein: CASSEDQGTYEQYF; CDR3 DNA: TGTGCCAGCAGTGAAGATCAGGGGACTTACGAGCAGTACTTC; CDR3 length: 14; J gene: TRBJ2-7; clone size: many; V gene: TRBV2; D gene: -
CDR3 protein: CSARGGSGRVNEQFF; CDR3 DNA: TGCAGTGCTAGGGGGGGGAGCGGGAGAGTGAATGAGCAGTTCTTC; CDR3 length: 15; J gene: TRBJ2-1; clone size: few; V gene: TRBV20-1; D gene: TRBD2
CDR3 protein: CASSPQGVGYTF; CDR3 DNA: TGTGCCAGCAGTCCACAGGGCGTTGGCTACACCTTC; CDR3 length: 12; J gene: TRBJ1-2; clone size: -; V gene: TRBV2; D gene: -
CDR3 protein: CASSLAPVGVGELFF; CDR3 DNA: TGCGCCAGCAGCTTGGCCCCAGTTGGGGTCGGGGAGCTGTTTTTT; CDR3 length: 15; J gene: TRBJ2-2; clone size: few; V gene: TRBV5-1; D gene: -
CDR3 protein: CASSYLGSPYEQFF; CDR3 DNA: TGTGCCAGCAGTTACCTTGGTAGCCCGTATGAGCAGTTCTTC; CDR3 length: 14; J gene: TRBJ2-1; clone size: many; V gene: TRBV6-5; D gene: -
CDR3 protein: CASSGQVSDNYGYTF; CDR3 DNA: TGTGCCAGCAGCGGACAGGTCTCTGATAACTATGGCTACACCTTC; CDR3 length: 15; J gene: TRBJ1-2; clone size: few; V gene: TRBV2; D gene: TRBD1
CDR3 protein: CASSLEGWGFPEETQYF; CDR3 DNA: TGTGCCAGCAGCTTGGAGGGCTGGGGTTTTCCTGAAGAGACCCAGTACTTC; CDR3 length: 17; J gene: TRBJ2-5; clone size: few; V gene: TRBV5-4; D gene: -
CDR3 protein: CASSLELAGKYNEQFF; CDR3 DNA: TGTGCCAGCAGCTTGGAACTAGCGGGGAAATACAATGAGCAGTTCTTC; CDR3 length: 16; J gene: TRBJ2-1; clone size: few; V gene: TRBV5-5; D gene: TRBD2
CDR3 protein: CASSPTPGTDTQYF; CDR3 DNA: TGTGCCAGCAGCCCAACCCCTGGCACAGATACGCAGTATTTT; CDR3 length: 14; J gene: TRBJ2-3; clone size: -; V gene: TRBV11-2; D gene: -
CDR3 protein: CASSQDWLAKNIQYF; CDR3 DNA: TGCGCCAGCAGCCAAGATTGGTTAGCCAAAAACATTCAGTACTTC; CDR3 length: 15; J gene: TRBJ2-4; clone size: -; V gene: TRBV4-1; D gene: -
CDR3 protein: CASSIEPGQGGTQYF; CDR3 DNA: TGTGCCAGTAGTATAGAACCCGGACAGGGAGGGACCCAGTACTTC; CDR3 length: 15; J gene: TRBJ2-5; clone size: few; V gene: TRBV19; D gene: TRBD1
CDR3 protein: CATSRVGTLTSLYNEQFF; CDR3 DNA: TGTGCCACCAGCAGAGTTGGGACGCTGACTAGCCTGTACAATGAGCAGTTCTTC; CDR3 length: 18; J gene: TRBJ2-1; clone size: -; V gene: TRBV15; D gene: TRBD2
CDR3 protein: CASSLDDNYGYTF; CDR3 DNA: TGTGCCAGCAGTTTGGACGATAACTATGGCTACACCTTC; CDR3 length: 13; J gene: TRBJ1-2; clone size: -; V gene: TRBV6-5; D gene: -
CDR3 protein: CASSSPRGTGDGNTEAFF; CDR3 DNA: TGTGCCAGCAGCTCCCCCCGCGGGACAGGGGACGGGAACACTGAAGCTTTCTTT; CDR3 length: 18; J gene: TRBJ1-1; clone size: many; V gene: TRBV11-1; D gene: TRBD1
CDR3 protein: CASSEGQGRTYEQYF; CDR3 DNA: TGTGCCAGCAGCGAAGGACAGGGGCGGACCTACGAGCAGTACTTC; CDR3 length: 15; J gene: TRBJ2-7; clone size: -; V gene: TRBV7-8; D gene: TRBD1
CDR3 protein: CASSQDYPGFAATNEKLFF; CDR3 DNA: TGCGCCAGCAGCCAAGATTATCCGGGTTTTGCTGCAACTAATGAAAAACTGTTTTTT; CDR3 length: 19; J gene: TRBJ1-4; clone size: many; V gene: TRBV4-3; D gene: -
CDR3 protein: CATQRGTEQETQYF; CDR3 DNA: TGTGCCACGCAGCGGGGGACCGAACAAGAGACCCAGTACTTC; CDR3 length: 14; J gene: TRBJ2-5; clone size: few; V gene: TRBV10-3; D gene: TRBD2
CDR3 protein: CASSLGGDNTEAFF; CDR3 DNA: TGTGCCAGCAGCTTAGGGGGCGACAACACTGAAGCTTTCTTT; CDR3 length: 14; J gene: TRBJ1-1; clone size: many; V gene: TRBV7-9; D gene: -
CDR3 protein: CSAGQASYEQYF; CDR3 DNA: TGCAGTGCCGGGCAGGCTTCCTACGAGCAGTACTTC; CDR3 length: 12; J gene: TRBJ2-7; clone size: many; V gene: TRBV20-1; D gene: -
CDR3 protein: CSYIVVETQYF; CDR3 DNA: TGCAGCTATATCGTAGTGGAGACCCAGTACTTC; CDR3 length: 11; J gene: TRBJ2-5; clone size: -; V gene: TRBV20-1; D gene: -
CDR3 protein: CASSSAGIVGEQYF; CDR3 DNA: TGTGCCAGCAGTTCCGCAGGGATTGTCGGCGAGCAGTACTTC; CDR3 length: 14; J gene: TRBJ2-7; clone size: -; V gene: TRBV6-2/TRBV6-3; D gene: -
CDR3 protein: CSASGKQIDTQYF; CDR3 DNA: TGCAGTGCTAGCGGGAAACAGATAGATACGCAGTATTTT; CDR3 length: 13; J gene: TRBJ2-3; clone size: -; V gene: TRBV20-1; D gene: -
CDR3 protein: CASSRSSGGPSYEQYF; CDR3 DNA: TGTGCCAGCAGCCGTAGTTCGGGAGGGCCCTCCTACGAGCAGTACTTC; CDR3 length: 16; J gene: TRBJ2-7; clone size: -; V gene: TRBV3-1; D gene: TRBD2
CDR3 protein: CASGSDRRFIIQQYF; CDR3 DNA: TGTGCCAGCGGGTCGGACAGGCGGTTCATCATTCAGCAGTACTTC; CDR3 length: 15; J gene: TRBJ2-7; clone size: -; V gene: TRBV28; D gene: TRBD1
CDR3 protein: CSADSSGLAGWEQYF; CDR3 DNA: TGCAGTGCAGATAGTTCGGGACTAGCGGGATGGGAGCAGTACTTC; CDR3 length: 15; J gene: TRBJ2-7; clone size: few; V gene: TRBV20-1; D gene: TRBD2
CDR3 protein: CSVTSTETQYF; CDR3 DNA: TGCAGCGTTACCAGTACGGAGACCCAGTACTTC; CDR3 length: 11; J gene: TRBJ2-5; clone size: -; V gene: TRBV29-1; D gene: -
CDR3 protein: CASQAAWGSSYEQYF; CDR3 DNA: TGTGCCAGCCAAGCCGCCTGGGGGAGCTCCTACGAGCAGTACTTC; CDR3 length: 15; J gene: TRBJ2-7; clone size: few; V gene: TRBV7-9; D gene: -
CDR3 protein: CASSQLQGALTEAFF; CDR3 DNA: TGTGCCAGCAGCCAGTTACAGGGGGCTCTCACTGAAGCTTTCTTT; CDR3 length: 15; J gene: TRBJ1-1; clone size: many; V gene: TRBV14; D gene: TRBD1
CDR3 protein: CASSQDLLAGGLGEQFF; CDR3 DNA: TGTGCCAGCAGCCAAGATCTCCTAGCGGGGGGGCTCGGTGAGCAGTTCTTC; CDR3 length: 17; J gene: TRBJ2-1; clone size: many; V gene: TRBV4-2; D gene: TRBD2
CDR3 protein: CASSSTRATGELFF; CDR3 DNA: TGTGCCAGCAGTTCTACTAGGGCCACCGGGGAGCTGTTTTTT; CDR3 length: 14; J gene: TRBJ2-2; clone size: -; V gene: TRBV12-3/TRBV12-4; D gene: -
CDR3 protein: CSARSSNQPQHF; CDR3 DNA: TGCAGTGCTAGAAGTAGCAATCAGCCCCAGCATTTT; CDR3 length: 12; J gene: TRBJ1-5; clone size: many; V gene: TRBV20-1; D gene: -
CDR3 protein: CASSLASGAATYEQYF; CDR3 DNA: TGTGCCAGCAGTTTAGCTTCCGGGGCTGCCACCTACGAGCAGTACTTC; CDR3 length: 16; J gene: TRBJ2-7; clone size: -; V gene: TRBV12-3/TRBV12-4; D gene: -
CDR3 protein: CASSLVGAGGWTQYF; CDR3 DNA: TGTGCCAGCAGCTTGGTCGGAGCGGGGGGCTGGACCCAGTACTTC; CDR3 length: 15; J gene: TRBJ2-5; clone size: few; V gene: TRBV5-6; D gene: TRBD2
CDR3 protein: CASSSGLASWETQYF; CDR3 DNA: TGTGCTAGCAGCTCTGGACTAGCCAGTTGGGAGACCCAGTACTTC; CDR3 length: 15; J gene: TRBJ2-5; clone size: few; V gene: TRBV7-7; D gene: TRBD2
CDR3 protein: CASSLGASASSYNEQFF; CDR3 DNA: TGTGCCAGCAGTTTGGGGGCTAGCGCCAGCTCCTACAATGAGCAGTTCTTC; CDR3 length: 17; J gene: TRBJ2-1; clone size: many; V gene: TRBV12-3/TRBV12-4; D gene: -
CDR3 protein: CARDLHEQYF; CDR3 DNA: TGTGCCAGGGACTTGCACGAGCAGTACTTC; CDR3 length: 10; J gene: TRBJ2-7; clone size: many; V gene: TRBV6-4; D gene: -
CDR3 protein: CASRSNEQFF; CDR3 DNA: TGTGCCAGCAGGAGTAATGAGCAGTTCTTC; CDR3 length: 10; J gene: TRBJ2-1; clone size: -; V gene: TRBV7-9; D gene: -
CDR3 protein: CSARTGGTQNIQYF; CDR3 DNA: TGCAGCGCCCGGACAGGGGGCACGCAAAACATTCAGTACTTC; CDR3 length: 14; J gene: TRBJ2-4; clone size: -; V gene: TRBV29-1; D gene: TRBD1
CDR3 protein: CASSLFAGASTDTQYF; CDR3 DNA: TGTGCCAGCAGCTTATTTGCGGGGGCTAGCACAGATACGCAGTATTTT; CDR3 length: 16; J gene: TRBJ2-3; clone size: -; V gene: TRBV7-2; D gene: -
CDR3 protein: CASTPHVGDTGELFF; CDR3 DNA: TGTGCCAGCACTCCCCACGTAGGCGACACCGGGGAGCTGTTTTTT; CDR3 length: 15; J gene: TRBJ2-2; clone size: -; V gene: TRBV5-5; D gene: -
CDR3 protein: CATSEPGGRGETQYF; CDR3 DNA: TGTGCCACCAGTGAACCAGGGGGCCGGGGAGAGACCCAGTACTTC; CDR3 length: 15; J gene: TRBJ2-5; clone size: -; V gene: TRBV24-1; D gene: TRBD1
CDR3 protein: CSARDLSVRGYEQYF; CDR3 DNA: TGCAGTGCTAGAGATTTGAGCGTGCGGGGGTACGAGCAGTACTTC; CDR3 length: 15; J gene: TRBJ2-7; clone size: many; V gene: TRBV20-1; D gene: TRBD2
CDR3 protein: CASSRQQGRLNNEAFF; CDR3 DNA: TGTGCCAGCAGCCGCCAACAGGGCAGGCTGAACAATGAAGCTTTCTTT; CDR3 length: 16; J gene: TRBJ1-1; clone size: -; V gene: TRBV7-2; D gene: -
CDR3 protein: CASSLAWPREVLDTQYF; CDR3 DNA: TGTGCCAGCAGCTTAGCCTGGCCGCGGGAGGTTCTAGATACGCAGTATTTT; CDR3 length: 17; J gene: TRBJ2-3; clone size: few; V gene: TRBV11-2; D gene: TRBD2
CDR3 protein: CASSFASGYNEQFF; CDR3 DNA: TGTGCCAGCAGTTTCGCGTCAGGCTACAATGAGCAGTTCTTC; CDR3 length: 14; J gene: TRBJ2-1; clone size: few; V gene: TRBV12-3/TRBV12-4; D gene: -